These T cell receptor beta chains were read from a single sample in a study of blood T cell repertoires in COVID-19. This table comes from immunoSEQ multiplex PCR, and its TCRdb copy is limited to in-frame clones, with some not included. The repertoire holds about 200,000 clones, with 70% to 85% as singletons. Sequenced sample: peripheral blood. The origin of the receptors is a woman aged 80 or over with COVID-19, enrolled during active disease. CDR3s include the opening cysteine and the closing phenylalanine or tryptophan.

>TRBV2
CASSGDNNQPQHF
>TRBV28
CASSLGLAVNGELFF
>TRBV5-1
CASSWTGGNGYTF
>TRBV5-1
CASSLGQGEAFF
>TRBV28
CASSFDRARRSYNSPLHF
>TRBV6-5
CASSLNSEAFF
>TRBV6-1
CASSEEGVSFSPLHF
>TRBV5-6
CASSLLVGTGRRGYTF
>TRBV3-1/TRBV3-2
CASSHSRAGTGQETQYF
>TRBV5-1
CASSLEVRDGYTF
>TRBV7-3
CASSKGLAGVMDEQFF
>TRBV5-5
CASSLGGGSNYGYTF
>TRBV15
CATSTGQGVRFGNQPQHF
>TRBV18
CASSPQGLNQPQHF
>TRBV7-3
CASRRGESVSPLHF
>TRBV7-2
CASSLGWGQSTDTQYF
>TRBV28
CASSPSIGELFF
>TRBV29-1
CSAGQSLNQPQHF
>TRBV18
CASSPLGTGRETQYF
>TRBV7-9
CASGPEGPEAFF
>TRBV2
CARANSSYNSPLHF
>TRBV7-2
CASSLAGVHEQFF
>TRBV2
CASSRQGVAQPQHF
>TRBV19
CASDGQGFYGYTF
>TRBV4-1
CASSQGRGGAQPQHF
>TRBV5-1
CASSLSGAGANVLTF
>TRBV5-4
CASSPGGSNQPQHF
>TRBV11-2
CASSLAGVRETQYF
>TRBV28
CASSFAVQNSPLHF
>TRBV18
CASHRGTTNTGELFF
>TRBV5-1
CASSYPGGFNTEAFF
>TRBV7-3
CASSIGGVYGYTF
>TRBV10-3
CAISESLTGVEAFF
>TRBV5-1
CASSLRSGKETQSSPLHF
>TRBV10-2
CASRSSGGRQETQYF
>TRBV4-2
CASSQELGQINNSPLHF
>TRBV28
CASSLSDRQQFF
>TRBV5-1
CASSDGTIEGEKLFF
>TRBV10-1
CAITLSTDRDNSPLHF
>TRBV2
CASSYEGASSWAKLFF
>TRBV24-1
CANSPPLATNEKLFF
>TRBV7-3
CASSPRSFGTGELFF
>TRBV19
CASSIDRWEQGIAKNIQYF
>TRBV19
CASSTTGGALSTEAFF
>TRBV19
CASSITSDNNEQFF
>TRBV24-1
CATSDPGQRNEQFF
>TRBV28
CASSSAGAYEQYF
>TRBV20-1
CSASPPGQGREKLFF
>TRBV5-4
CASSTGQGARGYTF
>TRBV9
CASSTSGEGGNTIYF
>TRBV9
CASSVGGGINNQPQHF
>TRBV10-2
CASNLAGRDTQYF
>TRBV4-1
CASTIRGSSYNSPLHF